These T cell receptor beta chains were read from a single sample in a study of blood T cell repertoires in COVID-19. Produced via immunoSEQ multiplex PCR; TCRdb's table is partial and in-frame only. This table holds under 150,000 clones, approximately 88% found once. Material for sequencing was peripheral blood. The source of these receptors is a human donor in a cohort sampled during active COVID-19. Each CDR3 is given with its conserved first and last residue. Fields, in order: V gene, D gene, clone size, J gene, CDR3 DNA, CDR3 protein. A D gene is named only where the DNA matches it firmly. Part of the rows lack a size; the others show once, few, many or a class for expanded clones.

v_call: TRBV6-5
d_call: TRBD1
clone_size: -
j_call: TRBJ1-6
cdr3_nt: TGTGCCAGCAAGACAGGGTCTTCACCCCTCCACTTT
cdr3_aa: CASKTGSSPLHF

v_call: TRBV18
d_call: TRBD1
clone_size: -
j_call: TRBJ1-5
cdr3_nt: TGTGCCAGCTCACTAACGACAGGGGGGGAAACCGCCCAGCATTTT
cdr3_aa: CASSLTTGGETAQHF

v_call: TRBV14
d_call: -
clone_size: -
j_call: TRBJ1-6
cdr3_nt: TGTGCCAGCAGCCAAGATTGGGGGGTCGGTAATAATTCACCCCTCCACTTT
cdr3_aa: CASSQDWGVGNNSPLHF

v_call: TRBV28
d_call: TRBD1
clone_size: -
j_call: TRBJ2-5
cdr3_nt: TGTGCCAGCAGCACCGGGACAGGAGAACAAGAGACCCAGTACTTC
cdr3_aa: CASSTGTGEQETQYF

v_call: TRBV3-1/TRBV3-2
d_call: TRBD2
clone_size: few
j_call: TRBJ2-2
cdr3_nt: TGTGCCAGCAGCCAAGGGTTAAGCGGGGAGCGCGAACACCGGGGAGCTGTTTTT
cdr3_aa: CASSQGLSGEREHRGAVF

v_call: TRBV19
d_call: -
clone_size: -
j_call: TRBJ1-6
cdr3_nt: TGTGCCAGTAGTATAACCCCCGTCGGGAATTCACCCCTCCACTTT
cdr3_aa: CASSITPVGNSPLHF

v_call: TRBV6-5
d_call: -
clone_size: once
j_call: TRBJ2-5
cdr3_nt: TGTGCCAGCAGTCCGAGAGAGACCCAGTACTTC
cdr3_aa: CASSPRETQYF

v_call: TRBV19
d_call: TRBD1
clone_size: -
j_call: TRBJ2-7
cdr3_nt: TGTGCCAGTAGTCCTTCTCCGGGACAGGGATTGTACGAGCAGTACTTC
cdr3_aa: CASSPSPGQGLYEQYF

v_call: TRBV3-1/TRBV3-2
d_call: -
clone_size: -
j_call: TRBJ1-4
cdr3_nt: TGTGCCAGCAGCCAAGACGGGCGGGATGAAAAACTGTTTTTT
cdr3_aa: CASSQDGRDEKLFF

v_call: TRBV7-8
d_call: TRBD1
clone_size: few
j_call: TRBJ1-1
cdr3_nt: TGTGCCAGCAGGGCGTGGGGACAGGGGGTACCTGAAGCTTTCTTT
cdr3_aa: CASRAWGQGVPEAFF

v_call: TRBV2
d_call: TRBD1
clone_size: -
j_call: TRBJ2-1
cdr3_nt: TGTGCCAGCAGTGAAATCGGCAGGGGGTCCTACAATGAGCAGTTCTTC
cdr3_aa: CASSEIGRGSYNEQFF

v_call: TRBV9
d_call: TRBD1
clone_size: -
j_call: TRBJ2-1
cdr3_nt: TGTGCCAGCAGCGTAGAGGGGGACAGGAATGAGCAGTTCTTC
cdr3_aa: CASSVEGDRNEQFF

v_call: TRBV5-5
d_call: TRBD1
clone_size: -
j_call: TRBJ2-1
cdr3_nt: TGTGCCAGCAGCTTCGGACAGGGAAGCTACAATGAGCAGTTCTTC
cdr3_aa: CASSFGQGSYNEQFF

v_call: TRBV19
d_call: -
clone_size: -
j_call: TRBJ2-7
cdr3_nt: TGTGCCAGTAGTATACCAGGGGCCGAGCAGTACTTC
cdr3_aa: CASSIPGAEQYF

v_call: TRBV19
d_call: -
clone_size: -
j_call: TRBJ1-6
cdr3_nt: TGTGCCAGTAGTAAAGGGGATGTGGATAATTCACCCCTCCACTTT
cdr3_aa: CASSKGDVDNSPLHF

v_call: TRBV7-2
d_call: -
clone_size: -
j_call: TRBJ1-1
cdr3_nt: TGTGCCAGCAGCTTAGGAGTTTACACTGAAGCTTTCTTT
cdr3_aa: CASSLGVYTEAFF

v_call: TRBV5-1
d_call: -
clone_size: -
j_call: TRBJ1-1
cdr3_nt: TGCGCCAGCAGCTTGGGAGGGGGTGGCACTGAAGCTTTCTTT
cdr3_aa: CASSLGGGGTEAFF

v_call: TRBV11-2
d_call: -
clone_size: -
j_call: TRBJ2-1
cdr3_nt: TGTGCCAGCAGCTTGATACTACTTAGCAATGAGCAGTTCTTC
cdr3_aa: CASSLILLSNEQFF

v_call: TRBV15
d_call: -
clone_size: -
j_call: TRBJ1-1
cdr3_nt: TGTGCCACCAAAAGGGGCGCGGGGTACACTGAAGCTTTCTTT
cdr3_aa: CATKRGAGYTEAFF

v_call: TRBV7-8
d_call: -
clone_size: -
j_call: TRBJ2-5
cdr3_nt: TGTGCCAGCAGCTTAGCGCCGGGGGAGACCCAGTACTTC
cdr3_aa: CASSLAPGETQYF

v_call: TRBV3-1/TRBV3-2
d_call: TRBD2
clone_size: -
j_call: TRBJ2-3
cdr3_nt: TGTGCCAGCAGCCAAATTTCTAGCGGGGAGACAGATACGCAGTATTTT
cdr3_aa: CASSQISSGETDTQYF

v_call: TRBV30
d_call: TRBD1
clone_size: -
j_call: TRBJ1-2
cdr3_nt: TGTGCCTGGAGGGCGACAGGGGAGCGCTATGGCTACACCTTC
cdr3_aa: CAWRATGERYGYTF

v_call: TRBV19
d_call: -
clone_size: -
j_call: TRBJ2-6
cdr3_nt: TGTGCCAGTAGCCCGTGGGGGGACGGATCCCTCTCTGGGGCCAACGTCCTGACTTTC
cdr3_aa: CASSPWGDGSLSGANVLTF

v_call: TRBV3-1/TRBV3-2
d_call: -
clone_size: -
j_call: TRBJ2-7
cdr3_nt: TGTGCCAGCAGCCAACCACGGGGGGCCGGCTCCTACGAGCAGTACTTC
cdr3_aa: CASSQPRGAGSYEQYF

v_call: TRBV7-8
d_call: TRBD1
clone_size: -
j_call: TRBJ2-7
cdr3_nt: TGTGCCAGCAGTACGGACAGGACCTCCTACGAGCAGTACTTC
cdr3_aa: CASSTDRTSYEQYF

v_call: TRBV18
d_call: -
clone_size: -
j_call: TRBJ2-1
cdr3_nt: TGTGCCAGCTCACAGGGGGCGGGGGAGCAGTTCTTC
cdr3_aa: CASSQGAGEQFF

v_call: TRBV7-2
d_call: TRBD2
clone_size: -
j_call: TRBJ2-3
cdr3_nt: TGTGCCAGCCGCCTCCTAGCGGGGGCAGATACGCAGTATTTT
cdr3_aa: CASRLLAGADTQYF

v_call: TRBV10-3
d_call: TRBD1
clone_size: -
j_call: TRBJ1-3
cdr3_nt: TGTGCCACCACAGGGGAGGCTGGAAACACCATATATTTT
cdr3_aa: CATTGEAGNTIYF

v_call: TRBV11-2
d_call: -
clone_size: -
j_call: TRBJ2-3
cdr3_nt: TGTGCCAGCAGCTTAGATCTGCGGGTCCCAGATACGCAGTATTTT
cdr3_aa: CASSLDLRVPDTQYF

v_call: TRBV20-1
d_call: -
clone_size: -
j_call: TRBJ1-1
cdr3_nt: TGCAGTGCTAGTCCAGGGGTGAACACTGAAGCTTTCTTT
cdr3_aa: CSASPGVNTEAFF

v_call: TRBV27
d_call: TRBD1
clone_size: once
j_call: TRBJ2-2
cdr3_nt: TGTGCCAGCAGTTTGGGACAGGCCTTAGGGGAGCTGTTTTTT
cdr3_aa: CASSLGQALGELFF

v_call: TRBV24-1
d_call: TRBD1
clone_size: -
j_call: TRBJ2-1
cdr3_nt: TGTGCCACCAGTGATTTGCCGGGACAGGGAAACAATGAGCAGTTCTTC
cdr3_aa: CATSDLPGQGNNEQFF

v_call: TRBV6-5
d_call: TRBD1
clone_size: few
j_call: TRBJ2-7
cdr3_nt: TGTGCCAGCAGTTCCGGACAGGGAAGCTCCTACGAGCAGTACTTC
cdr3_aa: CASSSGQGSSYEQYF

v_call: TRBV2
d_call: -
clone_size: -
j_call: TRBJ1-6
cdr3_nt: TGTGCCAGCAGTGAAGCGCGTCGAGGGAGTAATTCACCCCTCCACTTT
cdr3_aa: CASSEARRGSNSPLHF

v_call: TRBV18
d_call: -
clone_size: once
j_call: TRBJ1-2
cdr3_nt: TGTGCCAGCTCACCGGGAGGGGACGGCTACACCTTC
cdr3_aa: CASSPGGDGYTF

v_call: TRBV5-5
d_call: TRBD1
clone_size: -
j_call: TRBJ2-2
cdr3_nt: TGTGCCAGCAGCCCCGGACAGGGGAGTTTCACCGGGGAGCTGTTTTTT
cdr3_aa: CASSPGQGSFTGELFF

v_call: TRBV6-5
d_call: -
clone_size: once
j_call: TRBJ1-6
cdr3_nt: TGTGCCAGCAGTACCGGACAGCCCCTTAATTCACCCCTCCACTTT
cdr3_aa: CASSTGQPLNSPLHF

v_call: TRBV11-2
d_call: -
clone_size: -
j_call: TRBJ2-7
cdr3_nt: TGTGCCAGCAGCTTAGATCTTAGCAGGGTGTACGAGCAGTACTTC
cdr3_aa: CASSLDLSRVYEQYF

v_call: TRBV9
d_call: TRBD1
clone_size: -
j_call: TRBJ2-2
cdr3_nt: TGTGCCAGCAGCCCCAGACAGGGGCACACCGGGGAGCTGTTTTTT
cdr3_aa: CASSPRQGHTGELFF

v_call: TRBV3-1/TRBV3-2
d_call: -
clone_size: -
j_call: TRBJ1-2
cdr3_nt: TGTGCCAGCACGGCGGGAGGATATGGCTACACCTTC
cdr3_aa: CASTAGGYGYTF

v_call: TRBV5-4
d_call: TRBD1
clone_size: -
j_call: TRBJ1-2
cdr3_nt: TGTGCCAGCAGCAGGACAGGAGAACCCCTAAGGGGCTACACCTTC
cdr3_aa: CASSRTGEPLRGYTF

v_call: TRBV18
d_call: -
clone_size: -
j_call: TRBJ1-1
cdr3_nt: TGTGCCAGCTCACGGGGGGACGACACTGAAGCTTTCTTT
cdr3_aa: CASSRGDDTEAFF

v_call: TRBV7-8
d_call: TRBD1
clone_size: -
j_call: TRBJ1-4
cdr3_nt: TGTGCCAGCAGCTTAGGGTTACAGGGGGGTGAAAAACTGTTTTTT
cdr3_aa: CASSLGLQGGEKLFF

v_call: TRBV5-6
d_call: -
clone_size: -
j_call: TRBJ2-7
cdr3_nt: TGTGCCAGCACCCTTAGAGGGTTCTACGAGCAGTACTTC
cdr3_aa: CASTLRGFYEQYF

v_call: TRBV7-8
d_call: -
clone_size: -
j_call: TRBJ1-2
cdr3_nt: TGTGCCAGCGTACAATCGACAGTCAAAAACTATGGCTACACCTTC
cdr3_aa: CASVQSTVKNYGYTF

v_call: TRBV7-7
d_call: TRBD2
clone_size: -
j_call: TRBJ2-3
cdr3_nt: TGTGCCAGCAGCTTAGGACTAGCGGGGGGCACAGATACGCAGTATTTT
cdr3_aa: CASSLGLAGGTDTQYF

v_call: TRBV3-1/TRBV3-2
d_call: TRBD1
clone_size: -
j_call: TRBJ1-6
cdr3_nt: TGTGCCAGCAGCCAACCTACAGGGGGCGGTTCACCCCTCCACTTT
cdr3_aa: CASSQPTGGGSPLHF

v_call: TRBV12-5
d_call: TRBD1
clone_size: once
j_call: TRBJ2-3
cdr3_nt: TGTGCTAGTGGTTTCAAGGGGGCTCACCTTCCGGAGTATTTT
cdr3_aa: CASGFKGAHLPEYF

v_call: TRBV7-8
d_call: -
clone_size: once
j_call: TRBJ2-7
cdr3_nt: TGTGCCAGCAGCTTAAGGCGGTACGAGCAGTACTTC
cdr3_aa: CASSLRRYEQYF

v_call: TRBV4-2
d_call: -
clone_size: -
j_call: TRBJ2-5
cdr3_nt: TGTGCCAGCAGCAAAACAGAAACCGAAGAGACCCAGTACTTC
cdr3_aa: CASSKTETEETQYF

v_call: TRBV7-2
d_call: -
clone_size: -
j_call: TRBJ2-7
cdr3_nt: TGTGCCAGCAGCCTAACCGGGACAAGGCTGGGCGAGCAGTACTTC
cdr3_aa: CASSLTGTRLGEQYF